Shown below are 14 T cell receptor beta chains from a single sample sequenced in a study of OX40 agonist ivuxolimab in advanced cancers. Profiling relied on immunoSEQ multiplex PCR, and the TCRdb table lists in-frame clones only, not all of them. The sample has fewer than 65,000 clones; roughly 88% are singletons. This sample comprised CD4+ or CD8+ T cells sorted from blood, obtained in a trial of the OX40 agonist ivuxolimab. Receptors were obtained from an adult with an advanced solid tumor such as melanoma, head and neck, liver or kidney cancer.

This chain uses TRBV6-1 with TRBJ2-3; D is possibly TRBD1 (6 bases). There are 14 residues in the CDR3. Trimming stripped 8 bases from V and 4 bases from J, with 16 bases between. The germline V gene has CDR1 MNHNS and CDR2 SASEGT. Here the CDR3 DNA reads TGTGCCAGCTCTAGGGGGTCGGTTGCAGATACGCAGTATTTT. Its protein product is CASSRGSVADTQYF.

V gene TRBV19 combines with J gene TRBJ2-7; D not resolved. The V and J ends lost 9 bases and 7 bases respectively, with 19 bases between them. CDR3 length: 13 residues. Germline lookup yields CDR1 LNHDA and CDR2 SQIVND (reference sequence). CDR3 DNA sequence: TGTGCCAGCTCACCCCAATCCCTCGGGGAGCAGTACTTC. Its translation is CASSPQSLGEQYF.

The sample holds a few counts of this clone. This sequence joins TRBV2 and TRBJ1-5; 7 bases fit TRBD1. The CDR3 has 15 amino acids. Per the germline V gene, CDR1 is SNHLY and CDR2 is FYNNEI. With 7 bases clipped from V and 2 bases from J, the junction kept 8 bases outside the gene matches. The CDR3 spells CASTQQGQGNQPQHF. The CDR3 DNA reads as TGTGCCAGCACCCAACAGGGGCAGGGCAATCAGCCCCAGCATTTT.

The chain has TRBV10-3 and TRBJ2-2, with a weak D call TRBD2 (5 bases). Germline V CDR1 and CDR2: ENHRY, SYGVKD. V was pared by 3 bases and J by 8 bases, with 19 bases between. The CDR3 covers 16 residues. The CDR3 is CAISDRTGWVSGELFF. The CDR3 bases are TGTGCCATCAGTGACCGGACGGGGTGGGTTTCAGGGGAGCTGTTTTTT.

The V and J genes are TRBV9 and TRBJ1-3; tentatively, D is TRBD1 (6 bases). Trimming took off 0 bases at V and 4 bases at J, with 11 bases between the two ends. The V gene's germline CDR1 is SGDLS and CDR2 YYNGEE. The CDR3 extends over 15 amino acids. This chain's CDR3 is CASSVEATGGNTIYF. For the CDR3, the DNA is TGTGCCAGCAGCGTAGAAGCGACAGGAGGAAACACCATATATTTT.

This chain links TRBV9 with TRBJ1-1, with 8 positions matching TRBD1. Per the germline V gene, CDR1 is SGDLS and CDR2 is YYNGEE. V gave up 0 bases and J gave up 4 bases; unmatched junction bases: 14. CDR3 length equals 18 residues. The CDR3 spells CASSVAAGGAYSATEAFF. In nucleotides, the CDR3 is TGTGCCAGCAGCGTAGCTGCAGGGGGCGCTTATTCGGCCACTGAAGCTTTCTTT.

The V gene is TRBV2, the J gene TRBJ2-7, with a possible D match to TRBD1 (6 bases). V lost 0 bases and J 7 bases, leaving 16 bases between the germline ends. This CDR3 has 15 amino acids. Germline CDR1 SNHLY, CDR2 FYNNEI. In DNA, the CDR3 is TGTGCCAGCAGTGAAGCACAGGGTTACAACCCTGAGCAGTACTTC. Its protein product is CASSEAQGYNPEQYF.

This clone has only one observation. This chain connects TRBV5-1 to TRBJ2-3; D may be TRBD1 (6 bases). Germline CDR1 SGHRS, CDR2 YFSETQ. The CDR3 is 13 amino acids. With 1 base removed from V and 6 bases from J, the gap between germline ends came to 9 bases. CDR3 sequence reads: CASSLNRDDTQYF. In DNA form, the CDR3 reads TGCGCCAGCAGCTTGAACAGGGATGATACGCAGTATTTT.

The chain links TRBV28 to TRBJ1-1; no clear D gene. Between the trimmed V and J ends, which lost 4 bases and 11 bases, there was a span of 20 bases. The germline CDR1 and CDR2 sequences are MDHEN and SYDVKM. The CDR3 contains 14 residues. Written as DNA, the CDR3 is TGTGCCAGCAGTTCCACTTCGGCGACGGTTCTGGCTTTCTTT. Encoded protein: CASSSTSATVLAFF.

The CDR3 sequence: CASSGWENQPQHF. The CDR3 bases are TGTGCCAGCAGTGGGTGGGAAAATCAGCCCCAGCATTTT. The V call is TRBV2, the J call TRBJ1-5; D gene uncertain. With 4 bases removed from V and 4 bases from J, the gap between germline ends came to 8 bases. The V gene's germline CDR1 is SNHLY and CDR2 FYNNEI. This CDR3 spans 13 amino acids.

The chain's CDR3 is CASSLGGGRMNTEAFF. For the CDR3, the DNA is TGCGCCAGCAGCTTGGGAGGGGGACGGATGAACACTGAAGCTTTCTTT. The gene calls are TRBV5-1 and TRBJ1-1; D is possibly TRBD1 (6 bases). V lost 0 bases, J lost 0 bases, and 12 bases lay in between. Germline CDR1 is SGHRS and CDR2 is YFSETQ. This CDR3 comprises 16 residues.

This clone was seen only once. This chain joins TRBV7-9 and TRBJ1-2; possibly TRBD1 for D (6 bases). The CDR3 contains 13 residues. V shed 3 bases and J shed 2 bases, with 7 bases lying between them. Per the germline V gene, CDR1 is SEHNR and CDR2 is FQNEAQ (reference sequence). The CDR3 loop reads CASSFGGNYGYTF. DNA of the CDR3: TGTGCCAGCAGCTTTGGGGGCAACTATGGCTACACCTTC.

V and J are TRBV28 and TRBJ1-4, with D tentatively TRBD1 (5 bases). Trimming left V 2 bases short and J 8 bases short, with 15 bases between. This CDR3 is built from 15 residues. Germline CDR1 is MDHEN and CDR2 is SYDVKM. The DNA for the CDR3 is TGTGCCAGCAGTTTAGGGGCCCGACCTTGGGAAAAACTGTTTTTT. Residues: CASSLGARPWEKLFF.

The V gene is TRBV7-3, the J gene TRBJ2-1; TRBD1 matches at 10 bases. The length of the CDR3 is 16 residues. Germline CDR1 is SGHTA and CDR2 is FQGTGA. V dropped 5 bases and J dropped 7; count of bases not matched to a gene: 11. DNA of the CDR3: TGTGCCAGCAGCCGAACAGCCGGGACAGGGGTAAATGAGCAGTTCTTC. As protein: CASSRTAGTGVNEQFF.